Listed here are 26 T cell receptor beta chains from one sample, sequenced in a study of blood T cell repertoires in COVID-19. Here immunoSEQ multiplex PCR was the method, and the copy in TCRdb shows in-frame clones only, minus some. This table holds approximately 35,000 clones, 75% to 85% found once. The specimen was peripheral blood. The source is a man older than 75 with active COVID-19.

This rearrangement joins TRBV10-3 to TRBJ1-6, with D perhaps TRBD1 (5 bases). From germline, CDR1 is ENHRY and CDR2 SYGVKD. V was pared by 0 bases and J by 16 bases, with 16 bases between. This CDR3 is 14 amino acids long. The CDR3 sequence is CAISESIGGFFLHF. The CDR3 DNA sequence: TGTGCCATCAGTGAGTCGATTGGGGGGTTTTTTCTCCACTTT.

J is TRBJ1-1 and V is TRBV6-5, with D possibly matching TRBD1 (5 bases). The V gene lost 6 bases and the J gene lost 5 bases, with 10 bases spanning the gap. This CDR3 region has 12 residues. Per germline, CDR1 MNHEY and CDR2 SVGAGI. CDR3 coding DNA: TGTGCCAGCAGCAGGGAGGTTACTGAAGCTTTCTTT. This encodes CASSREVTEAFF.

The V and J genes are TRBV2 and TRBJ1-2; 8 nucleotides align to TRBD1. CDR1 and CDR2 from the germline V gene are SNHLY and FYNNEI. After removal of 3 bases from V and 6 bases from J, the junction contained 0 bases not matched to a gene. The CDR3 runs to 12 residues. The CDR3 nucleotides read TGTGCCAGCAGTGAGACAGGGGATGGCTACACCTTC. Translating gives CASSETGDGYTF.

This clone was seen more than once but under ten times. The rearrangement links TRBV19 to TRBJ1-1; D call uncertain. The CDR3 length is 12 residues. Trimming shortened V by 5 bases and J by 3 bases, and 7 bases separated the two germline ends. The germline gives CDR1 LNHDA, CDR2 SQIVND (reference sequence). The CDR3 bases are TGTGCCAGTAGTGAGGGTTACACTGAAGCTTTCTTT. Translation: CASSEGYTEAFF.

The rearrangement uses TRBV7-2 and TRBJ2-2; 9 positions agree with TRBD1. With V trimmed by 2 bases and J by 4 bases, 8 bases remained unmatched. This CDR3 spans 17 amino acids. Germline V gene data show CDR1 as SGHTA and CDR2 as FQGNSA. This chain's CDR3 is CASSLRLDRGSTGELFF. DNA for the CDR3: TGTGCCAGCAGCTTAAGGCTCGACAGGGGGAGCACCGGGGAGCTGTTTTTT. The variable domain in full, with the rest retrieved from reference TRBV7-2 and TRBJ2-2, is GAGVSQSPSNKVTEKGKDVELRCDPISGHTALYWYRQSLGQGLEFLIYFQGNSAPDKSGLPSDRFSAERTGGSVSTLTIQRTQQEDSAVYLCASSLRLDRGSTGELFFGEGSRLTVL.

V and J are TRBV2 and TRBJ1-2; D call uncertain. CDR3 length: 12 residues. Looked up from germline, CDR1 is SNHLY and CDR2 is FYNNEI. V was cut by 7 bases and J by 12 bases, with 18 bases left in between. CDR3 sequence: CASTKVSTANTF. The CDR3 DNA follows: TGTGCCAGCACAAAAGTCTCTACAGCAAACACCTTC.

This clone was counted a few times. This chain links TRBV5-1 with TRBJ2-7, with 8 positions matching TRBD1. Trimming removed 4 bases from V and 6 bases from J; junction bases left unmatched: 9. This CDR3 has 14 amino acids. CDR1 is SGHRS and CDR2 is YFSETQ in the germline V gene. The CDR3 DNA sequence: TGCGCCAGCAGCCAGCAGACAGGGACAGGCGAGCAGTACTTC. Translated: CASSQQTGTGEQYF.

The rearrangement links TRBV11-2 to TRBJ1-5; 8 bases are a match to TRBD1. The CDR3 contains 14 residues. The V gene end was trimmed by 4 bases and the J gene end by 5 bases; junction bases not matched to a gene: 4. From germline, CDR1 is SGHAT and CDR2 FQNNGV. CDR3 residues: CASSWGQVDQPQHF. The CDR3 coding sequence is TGTGCCAGCAGCTGGGGACAGGTAGATCAGCCCCAGCATTTT. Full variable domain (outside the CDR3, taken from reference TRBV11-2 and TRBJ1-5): EAGVAQSPRYKIIEKRQSVAFWCNPISGHATLYWYQQILGQGPKLLIQFQNNGVVDDSQLPKDRFSAERLKGVDSTLKIQPAKLEDSAVYLCASSWGQVDQPQHFGDGTRLSIL.

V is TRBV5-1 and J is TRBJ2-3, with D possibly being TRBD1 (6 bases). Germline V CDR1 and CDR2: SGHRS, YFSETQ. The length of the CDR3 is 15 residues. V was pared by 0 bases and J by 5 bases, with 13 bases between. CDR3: CASSLVGASEDTQYF. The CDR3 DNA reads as TGCGCCAGCAGCTTGGTGGGGGCTAGTGAAGATACGCAGTATTTT.

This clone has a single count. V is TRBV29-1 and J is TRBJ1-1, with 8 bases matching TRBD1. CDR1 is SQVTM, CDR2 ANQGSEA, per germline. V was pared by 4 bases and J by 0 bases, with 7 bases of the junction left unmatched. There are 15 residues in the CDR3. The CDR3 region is CSVGAAGGLNTEAFF. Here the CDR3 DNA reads TGCAGCGTTGGTGCGGCAGGGGGCCTGAACACTGAAGCTTTCTTT.

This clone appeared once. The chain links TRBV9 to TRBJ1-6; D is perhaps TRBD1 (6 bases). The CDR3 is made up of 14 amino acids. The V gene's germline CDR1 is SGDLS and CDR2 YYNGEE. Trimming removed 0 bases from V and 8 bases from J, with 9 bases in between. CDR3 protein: CASSVDRADSPLHF. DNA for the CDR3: TGTGCCAGCAGCGTAGACAGGGCGGATTCACCCCTCCACTTT.

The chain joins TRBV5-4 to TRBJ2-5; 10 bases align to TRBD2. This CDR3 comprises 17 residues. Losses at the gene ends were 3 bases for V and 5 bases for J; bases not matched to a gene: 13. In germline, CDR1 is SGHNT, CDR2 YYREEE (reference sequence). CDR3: CASSSRTSGRGRETQYF. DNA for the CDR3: TGTGCCAGCAGCTCTCGGACTAGCGGTAGAGGACGGGAGACCCAGTACTTC.

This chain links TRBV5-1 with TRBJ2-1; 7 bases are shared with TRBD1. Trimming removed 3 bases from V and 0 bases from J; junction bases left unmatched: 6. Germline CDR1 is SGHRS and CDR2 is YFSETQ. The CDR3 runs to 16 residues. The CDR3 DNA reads TGCGCCAGCAGCTCGACAGGGTACCGCTCCTACAATGAGCAGTTCTTC. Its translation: CASSSTGYRSYNEQFF. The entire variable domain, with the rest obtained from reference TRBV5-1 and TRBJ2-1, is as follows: KAGVTQTPRYLIKTRGQQVTLSCSPISGHRSVSWYQQTPGQGLQFLFEYFSETQRNKGNFPGRFSGRQFSNSRSEMNVSTLELGDSALYLCASSSTGYRSYNEQFFGPGTRLTVL.

This CDR3 reads CASSNGTGRNTIYF. The CDR3 DNA sequence: TGCGCCAGCAGCAACGGGACAGGCAGAAACACCATATATTTT. The gene calls are TRBV5-1 and TRBJ1-3, with 8 nucleotides matching TRBD1. The germline V gene encodes CDR1 SGHRS and CDR2 YFSETQ. This CDR3 is built from 14 residues. J lost 5 bases, V lost 4 bases, and 5 bases had no gene match.

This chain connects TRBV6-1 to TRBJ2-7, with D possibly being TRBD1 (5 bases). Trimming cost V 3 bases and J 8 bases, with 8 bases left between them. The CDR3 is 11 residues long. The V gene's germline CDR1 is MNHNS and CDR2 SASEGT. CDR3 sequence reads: CASSEDTKQYF. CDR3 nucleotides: TGTGCCAGCAGTGAGGACACTAAGCAGTACTTC.

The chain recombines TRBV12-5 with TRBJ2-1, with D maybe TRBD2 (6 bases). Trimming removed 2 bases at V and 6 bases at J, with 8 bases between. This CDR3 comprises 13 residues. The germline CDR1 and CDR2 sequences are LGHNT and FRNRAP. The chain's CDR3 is CASGLSGLNEQFF. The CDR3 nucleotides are TGTGCTAGTGGTTTGAGCGGGCTCAATGAGCAGTTCTTC.

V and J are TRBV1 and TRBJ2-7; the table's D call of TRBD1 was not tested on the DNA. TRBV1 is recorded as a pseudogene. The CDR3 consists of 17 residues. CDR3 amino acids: CTSSQDRTGDHHYEQYF. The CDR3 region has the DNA TGCACCAGCAGCCAAGATCGCACAGGGGACCACCACTACGAGCAGTACTTC.

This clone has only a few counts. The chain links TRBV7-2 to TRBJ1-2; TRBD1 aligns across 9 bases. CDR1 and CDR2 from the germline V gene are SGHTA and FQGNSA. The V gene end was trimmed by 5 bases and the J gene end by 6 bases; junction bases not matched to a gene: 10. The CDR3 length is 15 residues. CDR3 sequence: CASSVNRGLGDGYTF. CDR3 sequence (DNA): TGTGCCAGCAGCGTAAACAGGGGGCTTGGGGATGGCTACACCTTC.

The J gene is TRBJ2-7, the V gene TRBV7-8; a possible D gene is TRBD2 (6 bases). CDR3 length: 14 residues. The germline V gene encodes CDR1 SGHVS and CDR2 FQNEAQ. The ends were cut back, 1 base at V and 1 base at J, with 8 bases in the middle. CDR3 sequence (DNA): TGTGCCAGCAGCTTAGGGCGGGGATCCTACGAGCAGTACTTC. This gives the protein CASSLGRGSYEQYF. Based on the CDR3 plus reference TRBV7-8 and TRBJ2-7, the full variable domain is GAGVSQSPRYKVAKRGQDVALRCDPISGHVSLFWYQQALGQGPEFLTYFQNEAQLDKSGLPSDRFFAERPEGSVSTLKIQRTQQEDSAVYLCASSLGRGSYEQYFGPGTRLTVT.

CDR3 DNA sequence: TGTGCCAGCAGCAACGAGGGTAACACTGAAGCTTTCTTT. This codes for CASSNEGNTEAFF. The chain couples TRBV9 to TRBJ1-1, with D unresolved. CDR1 is SGDLS and CDR2 is YYNGEE in the germline V gene. Trimming took 4 bases from V and 2 from J, leaving 9 bases between them. The length of the CDR3 is 13 residues.

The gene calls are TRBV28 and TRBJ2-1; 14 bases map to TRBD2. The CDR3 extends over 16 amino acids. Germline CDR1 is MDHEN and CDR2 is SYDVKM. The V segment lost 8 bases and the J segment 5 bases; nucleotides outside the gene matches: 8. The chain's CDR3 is CASEGTSGGGHNEQFF. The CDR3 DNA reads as TGTGCCAGCGAAGGGACTAGCGGGGGAGGACACAATGAGCAGTTCTTC.

The chain's CDR3 is CASTLGQYTGELFF. CDR3 coding DNA: TGTGCCAGCACCCTTGGACAGTACACCGGGGAGCTGTTTTTT. The genes are TRBV6-5 and TRBJ2-2, with D tentatively TRBD1 (6 bases). Germline V gives CDR1 MNHEY, CDR2 SVGAGI. The CDR3 covers 14 residues. V lost 7 bases and J 3 bases, leaving 12 bases between the germline ends.

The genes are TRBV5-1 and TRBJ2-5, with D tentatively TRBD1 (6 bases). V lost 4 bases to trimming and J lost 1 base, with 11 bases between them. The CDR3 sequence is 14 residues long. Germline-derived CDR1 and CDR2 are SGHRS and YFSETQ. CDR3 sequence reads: CASSRDIVQETQYF. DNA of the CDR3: TGCGCCAGCAGCCGGGACATTGTCCAAGAGACCCAGTACTTC.

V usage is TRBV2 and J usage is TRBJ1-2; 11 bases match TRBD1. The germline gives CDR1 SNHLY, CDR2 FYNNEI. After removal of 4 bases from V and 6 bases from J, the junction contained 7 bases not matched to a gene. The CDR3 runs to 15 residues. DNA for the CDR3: TGTGCCAGCAGTGCCGGGCGGACAGGGGGCAATGGCTACACCTTC. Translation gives CASSAGRTGGNGYTF.

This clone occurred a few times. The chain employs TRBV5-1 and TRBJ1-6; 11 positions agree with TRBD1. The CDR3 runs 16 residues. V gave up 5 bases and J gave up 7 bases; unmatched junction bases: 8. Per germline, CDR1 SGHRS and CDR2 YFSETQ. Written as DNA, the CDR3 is TGCGCCAGCAGTAGTGGACAGGGGGCTGGGAATTCACCCCTCCACTTT. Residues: CASSSGQGAGNSPLHF.

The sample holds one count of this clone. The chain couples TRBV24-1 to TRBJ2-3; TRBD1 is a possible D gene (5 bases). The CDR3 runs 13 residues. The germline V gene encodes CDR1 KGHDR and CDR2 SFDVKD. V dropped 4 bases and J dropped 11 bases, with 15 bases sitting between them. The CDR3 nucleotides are TGTGCCACCAGTGACCACAAGGGGTTATTGCAGTATTTT. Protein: CATSDHKGLLQYF.